This T cell receptor beta chain is from a study of regulatory and conventional T cells in RAG deficiency (dated by TCRdb to about 2017). As for the study more broadly: The study used high-throughput TCR beta sequencing to compare repertoire diversity and composition of Treg, conventional CD4+ and CD8+ T cells between RAG-deficient patients and healthy controls. Points the paper makes about the study in general: In Omenn syndrome and CID/AS patients compared with controls, roughly 97-fold fewer unique TCR beta sequences were detected from Treg cells, versus around 9.5-fold fewer for other subsets. RAG-deficient patients showed markedly lower Shannon entropy and higher Simpson indices than control T-cell subpopulations. All patient T-cell subsets had shorter CDR3 lengths; Omenn syndrome patients showed >75% Treg-Tconv repertoire overlap at nucleotide and amino acid level. Some T-cell subset analyses were not done for some subjects. In Omenn syndrome patients, sorted CD25-high CD127-low cells may represent peripherally activated cells rather than bona fide Treg cells.

From cysteine to phenylalanine, the CDR3 is 16 amino acids long. Left in the record is the CDR3 DNA by itself, 48 bases read in frame from the first base. The V end loses 2 bases and the J end loses 0 bases, and a stretch of 11 bases separates them. Looking up the germline V gene yields CDR1 SGHTA and CDR2 FQGNSA. Before genomic DNA extraction, conventional CD4+ T cells were purified from blood as CD25-low CD127-high cells. Eight healthy control donors were used as the comparison group for repertoire analyses. This clone was observed a single time. The clone's antigen remains unknown. One base away there is no much larger clone; base qualities are not given. Libraries were built with the immunoSEQ multiplex PCR assay. Genomic DNA from the sorted T-cell subsets was used to amplify rearranged TCR beta chain products, which were then sequenced. Concerning the study's data processing: Shannon entropy and Simpson indices were used to measure how diverse the repertoire of productive TCR beta rearrangements was. Clonal expansion was assessed using the summed frequency of the 100 most abundant productive TCR beta clonotypes among total reads. The TRB repertoires were scored with a self-reactivity index that is based on amino acid usage at CDR3beta positions 6 and 7. Two-way ANOVA was used for repertoire analyses, while Student t or Mann-Whitney tests were used for flow cytometric analyses. TCRdb obtained this table from immuneACCESS and retained in-frame rearrangements with V and J assigned. These tables miss some clones; where compared with another copy, unresolved V genes account for less than half of the shortfall, and the remainder is unexplained. D and trimming come from the DNA, and the V and J calls and clone size come from that table. Within this sample are tens of thousands of clones, with about 90% of them counted one time only. Of the sample, 0.51% is held by the ten largest clones.

These same records also appear under a second study, on regulatory T cells. The second paper further reports: In the multiplex PCR, 52 forward TRBV primers and 13 reverse TRBJ primers were used, and assay-based and computational corrections were applied for amplification bias. Repertoires from patients had restricted unique TRB V-J pairs and skewed V and J gene usage, with the strongest effect in regulatory T cells. Between CD3G-deficient patients and healthy controls, the study compared T-cell receptor beta repertoires in sorted regulatory T cells, conventional CD4+ T cells and CD8+ T cells. Ficoll density separation was used to isolate peripheral blood mononuclear cells. Within the immunoSEQ assay, multiplex PCR amplified rearranged TRB loci from genomic DNA. TRB amplicons were sequenced on an Illumina HiSeq platform. Raw sequences were error-filtered and aligned to reference gene sequences by custom algorithms and were subsequently analyzed with the immunoSEQ online tools. Frequencies of productive and nonproductive TRB rearrangements were evaluated among both unique and total sequences. Prism software was used to run t tests, Mann-Whitney tests or two-way ANOVA for comparisons between groups.

Sequencing was performed on CD4+ effector T cells sorted from blood. Here the chain combines TRBV7-2 and TRBJ2-4, with the identity of the D gene unclear. The clonotype originates from a human donor in good health. CDR3 reads: CASSLKARLAKNIQYF. The DNA reads TGTGCCAGCAGCTTAAAAGCAAGACTAGCCAAAAACATTCAGTACTTC.